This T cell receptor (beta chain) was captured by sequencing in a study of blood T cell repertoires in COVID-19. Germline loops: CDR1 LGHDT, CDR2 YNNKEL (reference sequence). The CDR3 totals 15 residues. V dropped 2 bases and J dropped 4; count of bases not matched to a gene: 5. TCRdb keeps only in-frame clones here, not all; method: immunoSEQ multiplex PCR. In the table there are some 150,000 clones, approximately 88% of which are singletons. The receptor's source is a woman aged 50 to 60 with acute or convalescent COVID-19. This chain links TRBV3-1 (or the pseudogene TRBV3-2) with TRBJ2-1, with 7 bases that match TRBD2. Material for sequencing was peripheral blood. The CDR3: CASSQWRGSYNEQFF. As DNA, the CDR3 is TGTGCCAGCAGCCAATGGCGGGGGTCATACAATGAGCAGTTCTTC.